Below, 28 T cell receptor beta chains from the same sample are listed, as sequenced in a study of chemoradiotherapy in HPV16-positive cancers. Sequencing used immunoSEQ multiplex PCR; TCRdb keeps in-frame clones, though not all of them. The data contain about 22,000 clones, around 90% of them singletons. The sample was blood, taken from a patient who underwent chemoradiotherapy. The receptors come from a human donor with HPV-associated anogenital cancer.

The rearrangement links TRBV2 to TRBJ2-7; D possibly corresponds to TRBD2 (5 bases). V was shortened by 1 base and J by 5 bases, with 12 bases between the two germline ends. This CDR3 contains 14 residues. Germline V CDR1 and CDR2: SNHLY, FYNNEI. CDR3 nucleotide sequence: TGTGCCAGCAGTGAAGGAGGGCGTGGGGACGAGCAGTACTTC. It codes for CASSEGGRGDEQYF.

The CDR3 nucleotides are TGTGCCAGCTCACCTGGGTCAGAGACCCAGTACTTC. The encoded protein is CASSPGSETQYF. The chain links TRBV18 to TRBJ2-5; no clear D gene. CDR1 is KGHSH and CDR2 is LQKENI in the germline V gene. There are 12 residues in the CDR3. Trimming stripped 3 bases from V and 4 bases from J, with 6 bases between.

The J gene is TRBJ2-3, the V gene TRBV7-9; TRBD1 matches 11 bases. The J segment lost 4 bases and the V segment lost 5 bases, leaving 2 bases of the junction unmatched. Per germline, CDR1 SEHNR and CDR2 FQNEAQ (reference sequence). The CDR3 sequence is 14 residues long. CDR3 residues: CASSPGQGADTQYF. The DNA for the CDR3 is TGTGCCAGCAGCCCGGGACAGGGGGCAGATACGCAGTATTTT. The variable domain in full, with the rest retrieved from reference TRBV7-9 and TRBJ2-3, is DTGVSQNPRHKITKRGQNVTFRCDPISEHNRLYWYRQTLGQGPEFLTYFQNEAQLEKSRLLSDRFSAERPKGSFSTLEIQRTEQGDSAMYLCASSPGQGADTQYFGPGTRLTVL.

The chain is built from TRBV7-9 and TRBJ2-2; 7 bases are a match to TRBD1. This CDR3 has 16 residues. Germline V gene sequence: CDR1 SEHNR, CDR2 FQNEAQ (reference sequence). With V trimmed by 3 bases and J by 2 bases, 6 bases remained unmatched. CDR3 sequence (DNA): TGTGCCAGCAGCTTGACCGGGACAGCTAACACCGGGGAGCTGTTTTTT. Translation gives CASSLTGTANTGELFF.

This clone was found once. This CDR3 reads CSVVSQGNSGNTIYF. CDR3 sequence (DNA): TGCAGCGTTGTTTCTCAGGGAAACTCTGGAAACACCATATATTTT. The J gene is TRBJ1-3, the V gene TRBV29-1, with TRBD1 as a possible D gene (5 bases). Looked up from germline, CDR1 is SQVTM and CDR2 is ANQGSEA. The CDR3 spans 15 residues. Between the trimmed V and J ends, which lost 4 bases and 0 bases, there was a span of 13 bases. Complete variable domain (other parts from reference TRBV29-1 and TRBJ1-3): SAVISQKPSRDICQRGTSLTIQCQVDSQVTMMFWYRQQPGQSLTLIATANQGSEATYESGFVIDKFPISRPNLTFSTLTVSNMSPEDSSIYLCSVVSQGNSGNTIYFGEGSWLTVV.

CDR3 sequence: CASTKGGATDTQYF. The DNA for the CDR3 is TGTGCCAGCACCAAGGGGGGGGCCACAGATACGCAGTATTTT. The V and J genes are TRBV9 and TRBJ2-3; tentative D call: TRBD2 (7 bases). Between the trimmed V and J ends, which lost 6 bases and 2 bases, there was a span of 13 bases. This CDR3 is built from 14 residues. Per the germline V gene, CDR1 is SGDLS and CDR2 is YYNGEE.

The chain is built from TRBV6-5 and TRBJ1-5, with no clear D. Germline CDR1 and CDR2: MNHEY and SVGAGI. This CDR3 is built from 16 residues. Trimming took 2 bases from V and 0 from J, leaving 11 bases between them. The chain's CDR3 is CASSYREAYSNQPQHF. CDR3 DNA sequence: TGTGCCAGCAGTTACAGGGAGGCCTATAGCAATCAGCCCCAGCATTTT.

V and J are TRBV13 and TRBJ1-4, with 8 nucleotides matching TRBD1. Per the germline V gene, CDR1 is PRHDT and CDR2 is FYEKMQ (reference sequence). V shed 4 bases, J shed 5 bases, and the junction held 9 bases outside the gene matches. This CDR3 contains 16 residues. CDR3 bases: TGTGCCAGCAGCTCCTCCGGACAGGGAAAAAATGAAAAACTGTTTTTT. It specifies CASSSSGQGKNEKLFF.

The rearrangement joins TRBV7-2 to TRBJ2-2; D remains ambiguous. The germline V and J ends were trimmed by 3 bases and 8 bases, with 10 bases remaining between them. CDR3 size: 13 residues. CDR1 and CDR2 (germline): SGHTA, FQGNSA. The chain's CDR3 is CASSFGNWGELFF. CDR3 nucleotides: TGTGCCAGCAGCTTCGGAAACTGGGGGGAGCTGTTTTTT. Complete variable domain (other parts from reference TRBV7-2 and TRBJ2-2): GAGVSQSPSNKVTEKGKDVELRCDPISGHTALYWYRQSLGQGLEFLIYFQGNSAPDKSGLPSDRFSAERTGGSVSTLTIQRTQQEDSAVYLCASSFGNWGELFFGEGSRLTVL.

This chain joins TRBV28 and TRBJ2-3; TRBD2 agrees at 9 bases. CDR1 is MDHEN and CDR2 is SYDVKM in the germline V gene. The junction had 8 bases not matched to a gene; V was cut back by 3 bases and J by 4 bases. The CDR3 consists of 16 residues. The CDR3 DNA is TGTGCCAGCAGTTTGGGGACTAGCAGGGCACCAGATACGCAGTATTTT. It translates to CASSLGTSRAPDTQYF.

The V call is TRBV7-9, the J call TRBJ1-6; D call uncertain. CDR1 is SEHNR and CDR2 is FQNEAQ in the germline V gene (reference sequence). Trimming removed 1 base at V and 4 bases at J, with 11 bases between. The CDR3 is 16 residues long. The CDR3 loop is CASSLGSGFYNSPLHF. The DNA for the CDR3 is TGTGCCAGCAGCTTAGGGTCTGGGTTTTATAATTCACCCCTCCACTTT. Full variable domain (outside the CDR3, taken from reference TRBV7-9 and TRBJ1-6): DTGVSQNPRHKITKRGQNVTFRCDPISEHNRLYWYRQTLGQGPEFLTYFQNEAQLEKSRLLSDRFSAERPKGSFSTLEIQRTEQGDSAMYLCASSLGSGFYNSPLHFGNGTRLTVT.

The chain combines TRBV28 with TRBJ2-5; unclear D gene. V was cut by 3 bases and J by 3 bases, with 11 bases left in between. The CDR3 is made up of 14 amino acids. In germline, CDR1 is MDHEN, CDR2 SYDVKM. The CDR3 spells CASSLGGRKETQYF. As DNA, the CDR3 is TGTGCCAGCAGTTTGGGTGGCAGGAAAGAGACCCAGTACTTC.

The chain has TRBV11-3 and TRBJ2-1, with TRBD2 identical over 8 bases. Germline loops: CDR1 SGHNT, CDR2 YENEEA. This CDR3 spans 15 amino acids. J lost 10 bases, V lost 5 bases, and 13 bases had no gene match. The CDR3 reads CASSLGGGLLGEQFF. Written as DNA, the CDR3 is TGTGCCAGCAGCCTCGGGGGGGGCCTTCTGGGAGAGCAGTTCTTC.

The V gene is TRBV7-9, the J gene TRBJ2-1; 9 bases fit TRBD1. The junction had 4 bases not matched to a gene; V was cut back by 4 bases and J by 9 bases. The CDR3 has 13 residues. Germline V CDR1 and CDR2: SEHNR, FQNEAQ (reference sequence). The CDR3 loop reads CASSWDRVGEQFF. In nucleotides, the CDR3 is TGTGCCAGCAGCTGGGACAGGGTCGGTGAGCAGTTCTTC.

This chain joins TRBV6-1 and TRBJ2-1; 11 bases are a match to TRBD1. The CDR3 is 19 amino acids. CDR1 is MNHNS, CDR2 SASEGT, per germline. Trimming at V came to 5 bases and at J to 4 bases, leaving 16 bases not matched to a gene. The CDR3 region is CASSKGTGGPEAPYNEQFF. DNA of the CDR3: TGTGCCAGCAGTAAAGGGACAGGGGGTCCAGAAGCCCCTTACAATGAGCAGTTCTTC.

This rearrangement joins TRBV5-1 to TRBJ1-5; 7 bases match TRBD1. The J segment lost 2 bases and the V segment lost 0 bases, leaving 2 bases of the junction unmatched. The CDR3 is made up of 15 amino acids. CDR1 SGHRS and CDR2 YFSETQ come from the germline V gene. The CDR3 sequence: CASSLGDRGNQPQHF. CDR3 nucleotides: TGCGCCAGCAGCTTGGGTGACAGGGGCAATCAGCCCCAGCATTTT.

The gene calls are TRBV2 and TRBJ1-3, with 8 nucleotides matching TRBD1. The CDR3 covers 14 residues. CDR1 and CDR2 from the germline V gene are SNHLY and FYNNEI. Unmatched junction bases numbered 2, after V lost 5 bases and J lost 2 bases. The CDR3 protein is CASSRTGPGNTIYF. DNA for the CDR3: TGTGCCAGCAGTCGGACAGGGCCTGGAAACACCATATATTTT.

Only one count was recorded for this clone. This chain joins TRBV6-6 and TRBJ2-1; tentatively, D is TRBD1 (6 bases). Germline CDR1 is MNHNY and CDR2 is SVGAGI (reference sequence). This CDR3 region has 11 residues. V shed 5 bases and J shed 13 bases, with 12 bases lying between them. CDR3 sequence: CASSTQGGQFF. The CDR3 DNA sequence: TGTGCCAGCAGTACACAGGGTGGACAGTTCTTC.

This chain links TRBV18 with TRBJ2-1, with a possible D match to TRBD1 (5 bases). This CDR3 comprises 11 residues. With 5 bases removed from V and 9 bases from J, the gap between germline ends came to 8 bases. From germline, CDR1 is KGHSH and CDR2 LQKENI. CDR3 nucleotide sequence: TGTGCCAGCTCAAGTAGGGGTGAGCAGTTCTTC. As protein: CASSSRGEQFF.

The genes are TRBV6-5 and TRBJ2-1, with 12 nucleotides matching TRBD2. The germline CDR1 and CDR2 sequences are MNHEY and SVGAGI. The CDR3 length is 15 residues. V lost 0 bases to trimming and J lost 6 bases; unmatched junction nucleotides: 0. The CDR3 sequence: CASSYSTSGSNEQFF. The CDR3 DNA is TGTGCCAGCAGTTACTCGACTAGCGGGAGCAATGAGCAGTTCTTC.

This chain links TRBV11-2 with TRBJ1-4, with a tentative D call TRBD1 (6 bases). Trimming removed 1 base from V and 7 bases from J, with 13 bases in between. Germline V gene sequence: CDR1 SGHAT, CDR2 FQNNGV. The CDR3 consists of 15 residues. The CDR3 nucleotides are TGTGCCAGCAGCTTAGGGGCGCAGGGGAGTGAAAAACTGTTTTTT. Translation gives CASSLGAQGSEKLFF.

This clone has only one observation. The chain carries TRBV6-1 and TRBJ2-7; D ambiguous. Germline-derived CDR1 and CDR2 are MNHNS and SASEGT. The V and J ends lost 6 bases and 3 bases respectively, with 18 bases between them. This CDR3 is built from 15 residues. Written as DNA, the CDR3 is TGTGCCAGCAGCGCCCCCCGGCTAGACCTCTACGAGCAGTACTTC. Protein sequence: CASSAPRLDLYEQYF.

This rearrangement joins TRBV15 to TRBJ2-6; perhaps D is TRBD1 or TRBD2 (5 bases each). Germline V gives CDR1 LNHNV, CDR2 YYDKDF (reference sequence). The CDR3 consists of 19 residues. V lost 3 bases and J lost 0, with 18 bases in between. CDR3 DNA sequence: TGTGCCACCAGCAGGCCGGGACGCTATGGCATCTCTGGGGCCAACGTCCTGACTTTC. Residues: CATSRPGRYGISGANVLTF.

The chain combines TRBV6-1 with TRBJ2-3; 7 bases line up with TRBD2. Germline V gives CDR1 MNHNS, CDR2 SASEGT. J was trimmed by 5 bases and V by 2 bases; bases with no gene match: 7. CDR3 length: 15 amino acids. CDR3 amino acids: CASSEPPGEGDTQYF. The CDR3 DNA reads TGTGCCAGCAGTGAACCCCCGGGGGAGGGAGATACGCAGTATTTT.

The chain employs TRBV11-1 and TRBJ1-4; D is possibly TRBD1 (6 bases). V was pared by 5 bases and J by 8 bases, with 18 bases between. Germline V gives CDR1 SGHAT, CDR2 FQDESV (reference sequence). The CDR3 spans 15 residues. This CDR3 is CASSARGHGSEKLFF. Here the CDR3 DNA reads TGTGCCAGCAGCGCCCGGGGACACGGTTCAGAAAAACTGTTTTTT.

The chain joins TRBV9 to TRBJ1-2; TRBD1 is a possible D gene (5 bases). CDR1 SGDLS and CDR2 YYNGEE come from the germline V gene. The ends were cut back, 0 bases at V and 4 bases at J, with 13 bases in the middle. The CDR3 covers 15 residues. CDR3 residues: CASSVAPGTSYGYTF. The CDR3 DNA reads as TGTGCCAGCAGCGTAGCTCCGGGGACCAGCTATGGCTACACCTTC.

The chain combines TRBV28 with TRBJ1-5, with a possible D match to TRBD1 (5 bases). Trimming took 7 bases from V and 4 from J, leaving 17 bases between them. Germline CDR1 and CDR2: MDHEN and SYDVKM. CDR3 length: 15 residues. CDR3 DNA: TGTGCCAGCAACCTACCCTGGGGGGGGAATCAGCCCCAGCATTTT. It codes for CASNLPWGGNQPQHF.

The chain links TRBV7-9 to TRBJ1-6; D is possibly TRBD1 (6 bases). Per the germline V gene, CDR1 is SEHNR and CDR2 is FQNEAQ (reference sequence). V dropped 4 bases and J dropped 0 bases, with 10 bases sitting between them. This CDR3 spans 16 amino acids. As DNA, the CDR3 is TGTGCCAGCAGCTCACAGGGAAGCTCCTATAATTCACCCCTCCACTTT. Translated, it gives CASSSQGSSYNSPLHF.